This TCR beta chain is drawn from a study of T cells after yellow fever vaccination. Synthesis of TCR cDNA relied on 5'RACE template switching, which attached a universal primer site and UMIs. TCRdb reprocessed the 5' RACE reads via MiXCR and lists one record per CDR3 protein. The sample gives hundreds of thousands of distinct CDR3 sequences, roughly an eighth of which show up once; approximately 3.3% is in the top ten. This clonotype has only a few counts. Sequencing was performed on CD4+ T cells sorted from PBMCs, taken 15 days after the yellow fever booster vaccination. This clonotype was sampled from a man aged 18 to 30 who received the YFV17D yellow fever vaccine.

The CDR3 spells CATGIGGTDTQYF. Written as DNA, the CDR3 is TGTGCAACCGGGATAGGGGGCACAGATACGCAGTATTTT. The chain uses TRBV9 and TRBJ2-3, with D tentatively TRBD1 or TRBD2 (5 bases each). Germline CDR1 SGDLS, CDR2 YYNGEE. The CDR3 spans 13 residues.